The 4 T cell receptor beta chains in this list originate from one sample, sequenced in a study of T cell responses to AZD1222 COVID-19 vaccine. Clones were read by immunoSEQ multiplex PCR, and TCRdb kept only the in-frame ones, dropping some. The sample carries around 150,000 clones, roughly 90% recorded once. Sequenced material: peripheral blood, taken 28 days after the second AZD1222 dose. Receptors were obtained from an adult who received the AZD1222 COVID-19 vaccine.

The chain combines TRBV7-2 with TRBJ1-5; no clear D gene. Trimming removed 5 bases from V and 7 bases from J, with 21 bases in between. Per the germline V gene, CDR1 is SGHTA and CDR2 is FQGNSA. The CDR3 contains 16 residues. For the CDR3, the DNA is TGTGCCAGCAGCCTACGGAGAACCCCCCTAATCCAGCCCCAGCATTTT. Translated: CASSLRRTPLIQPQHF.

The chain has TRBV30 and TRBJ2-5; a possible D gene is TRBD2 (5 bases). This CDR3 has 15 residues. The V and J ends lost 8 bases and 5 bases respectively, with 24 bases between them. Germline V CDR1 and CDR2: GTSNPN, SVGIG (reference sequence). The CDR3 bases are TGTGCCCGCTCGGTGGCCGTCGCTGCGGGTGAGACCCAGTACTTC. Translated: CARSVAVAAGETQYF.

The chain carries TRBV4-2 and TRBJ2-4, with 11 nucleotides matching TRBD2. The CDR3 loop spans 22 amino acids. The germline V gene encodes CDR1 LGHNA and CDR2 YNFKEQ. J lost 0 bases, V lost 0 bases, and 16 bases had no gene match. The CDR3 DNA follows: TGTGCCAGCAGCCAAGAGAGGGTACTAGCGGGGGCATCGTCACTAGCCAAAAACATTCAGTACTTC. Protein sequence: CASSQERVLAGASSLAKNIQYF.

The chain links TRBV11-2 to TRBJ2-2; TRBD1 matches at 7 bases. In germline, CDR1 is SGHAT, CDR2 FQNNGV. The CDR3 consists of 13 residues. With 5 bases clipped from V and 8 bases from J, the junction kept 5 bases outside the gene matches. The CDR3 protein is CASSLMDRGELFF. The DNA for the CDR3 is TGTGCCAGCAGCCTCATGGACAGGGGGGAGCTGTTTTTT.